Following are 27 T cell receptor beta chains from one sample sequenced in a study of human T cells and chemical hapten exposure. Indicated time point: patch test 1, 2 weeks after DPC sensitization. Treatment given: therapeutic diphenylcyclopropenone sensitization with weekly scalp DPC. TCRdb analysed the RACE reads with MiXCR anew, one entry per CDR3 protein. The sample carries 75,000 to 90,000 distinct CDR3 sequences, about 12% recorded once. This sample comprised whole blood, obtained in connection with sensitization to the hapten diphenylcyclopropenone (DPC). Receptors originate from a woman aged 55-69 years with alopecia areata. Some clones in this sample may be carry-over from other donors' samples.

The V gene is TRBV5-4, the J gene TRBJ2-3; D gene unclear. Trimming left V 2 bases short and J 1 base short, with 5 bases between. The CDR3 loop spans 13 amino acids. Germline lookup yields CDR1 SGHNT and CDR2 YYREEE (reference sequence). The CDR3 is CASSFPGTDTQYF. In DNA, the CDR3 is TGTGCCAGCAGCTTTCCGGGCACAGATACGCAGTATTTT.

This clonotype was observed a few times. The J gene is TRBJ2-7, the V gene TRBV27; 8 bases line up with TRBD1. V was pared by 5 bases and J by 6 bases, with 6 bases of the junction left unmatched. The germline CDR1 and CDR2 sequences are MNHEY and SMNVEV (reference sequence). The CDR3 loop spans 13 amino acids. CDR3 sequence (DNA): TGTGCCAGCAGTCAGGGGGCGCCCGGCGAGCAGTACTTC. Encoded protein: CASSQGAPGEQYF.

This clonotype was detected only a few times. The V call is TRBV15, the J call TRBJ1-1; D is perhaps TRBD1 (6 bases). With 4 bases removed from V and 6 bases from J, the gap between germline ends came to 15 bases. This CDR3 has 14 residues. CDR1 is LNHNV and CDR2 is YYDKDF in the germline V gene (reference sequence). CDR3 nucleotide sequence: TGTGCCACCAGCAAGGGTTCGGGGGCCGCTGAAGCTTTCTTT. Amino acid sequence: CATSKGSGAAEAFF.

This clonotype showed up just a few times. This rearrangement joins TRBV5-5 to TRBJ1-5; TRBD1 might be the D (5 bases). Germline lookup yields CDR1 SGHKS and CDR2 YYEKEE (reference sequence). Between the trimmed V and J ends, which lost 2 bases and 7 bases, there was a span of 10 bases. This CDR3 is built from 13 residues. The CDR3 loop reads CASSFNRLQPQHF. The CDR3 nucleotides are TGTGCCAGCAGCTTCAACAGGCTCCAGCCCCAGCATTTT.

This clonotype appeared many times. The V call is TRBV20-1, the J call TRBJ1-4, with D perhaps matching TRBD1 (6 bases). V was cut by 1 base and J by 13 bases, with 13 bases left in between. CDR3 length equals 12 residues. Germline CDR1 DFQATT, CDR2 SNEGSKA (reference sequence). CDR3 DNA sequence: TGCAGTGCTAGAGCCGAGGGGACATCACTGTTTTTT. This codes for CSARAEGTSLFF.

This clonotype was seen at least ten times. V usage is TRBV25-1 and J usage is TRBJ1-1; 7 bases map to TRBD1. J lost 1 base, V lost 5 bases, and 7 bases had no gene match. CDR3 length: 15 residues. Germline CDR1 is MGHDK and CDR2 is SYGVNS. CDR3 sequence: CASSPSGTANTEAFF. CDR3 in DNA: TGTGCCAGCAGTCCCTCCGGGACAGCGAACACTGAAGCTTTCTTT.

This clonotype appeared many times. The gene calls are TRBV7-2 and TRBJ1-6; no reliable D call. The CDR3 is 15 residues long. The germline gives CDR1 SGHTA, CDR2 FQGNSA. V lost 5 bases and J 0 bases, leaving 8 bases between the germline ends. Here the CDR3 reads CASSAWSSYNSPLHF. As DNA, the CDR3 is TGTGCCAGCAGCGCTTGGAGCTCCTATAATTCACCCCTCCACTTT.

This clonotype was found a few times. The V gene is TRBV12-3 or TRBV12-4, the J gene TRBJ2-7; tentative D call: TRBD2 (6 bases). The CDR3 sequence is 13 residues long. Trimming removed 6 bases from V and 6 bases from J, with 15 bases in between. CDR3 sequence: CASRGRLVSEQYF. The CDR3 DNA sequence: TGTGCCAGCAGAGGTCGACTAGTATCCGAGCAGTACTTC.

This clonotype was detected only a few times. This chain connects TRBV20-1 to TRBJ1-1, with D maybe TRBD1 (6 bases). The CDR3 extends over 13 amino acids. V was cut by 3 bases and J by 5 bases, with 13 bases left in between. Germline V gene lookup returns CDR1 DFQATT and CDR2 SNEGSKA (reference sequence). This CDR3 is CSARSGARTEAFF. CDR3 in DNA: TGCAGTGCTAGGTCGGGGGCACGGACTGAAGCTTTCTTT.

This clonotype was observed at least ten times. The chain couples TRBV4-1 to TRBJ2-5; D is possibly TRBD2 (6 bases). The V end lost 4 bases, the J end lost 10 bases, and 25 bases lay between the germline ends. The CDR3 spans 16 residues. CDR1 is MGHRA, CDR2 YSYEKL, per germline. The DNA of the CDR3 is TGCGCCAGCAGCCCTGCCTGGGCGGGGACCCCGGGGGACCAGTACTTC. Translating gives CASSPAWAGTPGDQYF.

The rearrangement links TRBV9 to TRBJ1-6; D is unclear. Looked up from germline, CDR1 is SGDLS and CDR2 is YYNGEE. V lost 1 base and J 8 bases, leaving 4 bases between the germline ends. This CDR3 has 12 amino acids. The CDR3 region has the DNA TGTGCCAGCAGCGTACAGGATTCACCCCTCCACTTT. As protein: CASSVQDSPLHF.

In this sample, this clonotype turned up a few times. The chain couples TRBV13 to TRBJ1-4; 7 nucleotides line up with TRBD1. Losses at the gene ends were 5 bases for V and 7 bases for J; bases not matched to a gene: 13. The germline CDR1 and CDR2 sequences are PRHDT and FYEKMQ (reference sequence). The CDR3 sequence is 16 residues long. The CDR3 loop is CASSRLRTGLSEKLFF. The CDR3 DNA sequence: TGTGCCAGCAGCAGACTCCGGACAGGCTTAAGTGAAAAACTGTTTTTT.

There are many counts of this clonotype. The V and J genes are TRBV4-1 and TRBJ1-5, with D maybe TRBD1 (6 bases). This CDR3 is built from 14 residues. The germline V gene encodes CDR1 MGHRA and CDR2 YSYEKL. V lost 4 bases to trimming and J lost 6 bases, with 13 bases between them. CDR3 DNA: TGCGCCAGCAGCCCGTACTCAGGGGTTCAGCCCCAGCATTTT. Translation gives CASSPYSGVQPQHF.

The sample holds a few counts of this clonotype. V is TRBV24-1 and J is TRBJ2-1; 7 nucleotides match TRBD2. The germline gives CDR1 KGHDR, CDR2 SFDVKD. With 2 bases clipped from V and 8 bases from J, the junction kept 5 bases outside the gene matches. This CDR3 region has 14 residues. CDR3 sequence (DNA): TGTGCCACCAGTGATTCAGGACTAGTCGATGAGCAGTTCTTC. Translated: CATSDSGLVDEQFF.

This clonotype has more than one count but fewer than ten. One end of the junction is discordant with germline, which a read error may explain. The chain is built from TRBV7-7 and TRBJ1-2; D remains unclear. The CDR3 runs 12 residues. The germline V gene encodes CDR1 SSHAT and CDR2 FNYEAQ (reference sequence). CDR3 DNA sequence: TGTGCTAGCAGCCCTGTCACACCAGGCTACACCTTC. Translating it yields CASSPVTPGYTF.

Ten or more counts support this clonotype. The J gene is TRBJ1-6, the V gene TRBV7-3; tentatively, D is TRBD1 (5 bases). V lost 4 bases and J lost 7, with 11 bases in between. Germline V CDR1 and CDR2: SGHTA, FQGTGA. The CDR3 has 14 residues. CDR3 coding DNA: TGTGCCAGCAGCTGGGGCCAGGGCAATTCACCCCTCCACTTT. Its translation is CASSWGQGNSPLHF.

The chain uses TRBV12-3 or TRBV12-4 and TRBJ2-2; 12 bases agree with TRBD2. V was pared by 5 bases and J by 3 bases, with 10 bases of the junction left unmatched. This CDR3 contains 18 residues. The CDR3 sequence: CASSPRRLAGADTGELFF. The CDR3 coding sequence is TGTGCCAGCAGTCCCCGGAGACTAGCGGGGGCCGACACCGGGGAGCTGTTTTTT.

This clonotype was observed at least ten times. The CDR3 loop is CASSAPGVGGTEAFF. CDR3 coding DNA: TGCGCCAGCAGTGCTCCCGGGGTAGGCGGCACTGAAGCTTTCTTT. This rearrangement joins TRBV10-2 to TRBJ1-1; D unclear. The ends were cut back, 4 bases at V and 4 bases at J, with 16 bases in the middle. Germline V gene lookup returns CDR1 WSHSY and CDR2 SAAADI. This CDR3 has 15 amino acids.

CDR3: CASRLFSGGAYNEQFF. The CDR3 DNA reads as TGTGCCAGCAGACTCTTTAGCGGGGGGGCCTACAATGAGCAGTTCTTC. The chain has TRBV6-5 and TRBJ2-1; 11 bases are shared with TRBD2. The CDR3 runs 16 residues. Unmatched junction bases numbered 6, after V lost 6 bases and J lost 2 bases. Germline CDR1 reads MNHEY; CDR2 reads SVGAGI.

The V call is TRBV6-1, the J call TRBJ2-1; 9 bases line up with TRBD2. CDR1 and CDR2 (germline): MNHNS, SASEGT. This CDR3 is built from 15 residues. The V segment lost 3 bases and the J segment 5 bases; nucleotides outside the gene matches: 5. The CDR3 is CASSESLAGNNEQFF. For the CDR3, the DNA is TGTGCCAGCAGTGAGTCGCTAGCGGGGAACAATGAGCAGTTCTTC.

This clonotype was found a few times. The chain uses TRBV6-6 and TRBJ2-7; D may be TRBD1 or TRBD2 (5 bases each). Trimming pared 4 bases from V and 4 bases from J, leaving 17 bases between. Germline lookup yields CDR1 MNHNY and CDR2 SVGAGI (reference sequence). The CDR3 spans 15 residues. CDR3 coding DNA: TGTGCCAGCAGTTTCGGGACCGTACCTCCTTACGAGCAGTACTTC. It translates to CASSFGTVPPYEQYF.

Only a few counts were recorded for this clonotype. V gene TRBV6-5 combines with J gene TRBJ2-7; D gene unclear. The CDR3 is 12 amino acids. Germline CDR1 reads MNHEY; CDR2 reads SVGAGI. With 6 bases removed from V and 5 bases from J, the gap between germline ends came to 11 bases. For the CDR3, the DNA is TGTGCCAGCAGCCATGCCCGTGACGAGCAGTACTTC. Its translation is CASSHARDEQYF.

This clonotype was seen ten or more times. The chain uses TRBV29-1 and TRBJ2-1, with TRBD1 as a possible D gene (5 bases). The length of the CDR3 is 16 residues. The V gene's germline CDR1 is SQVTM and CDR2 ANQGSEA. V lost 4 bases and J lost 3, with 19 bases in between. In nucleotides, the CDR3 is TGCAGCGTTGCCCTCCCGGGTAGGGGCATCTACAATGAGCAGTTCTTC. It encodes CSVALPGRGIYNEQFF.

This clonotype was seen more than once but under ten times. The chain has TRBV20-1 and TRBJ1-5; D remains unclear. Per germline, CDR1 DFQATT and CDR2 SNEGSKA (reference sequence). The CDR3 extends over 12 amino acids. V dropped 2 bases and J dropped 2 bases, with 4 bases sitting between them. CDR3 nucleotides: TGCAGTGCTAGAAGCGGCAATCAGCCCCAGCATTTT. It translates to CSARSGNQPQHF.

There are a few counts of this clonotype. This chain links TRBV7-9 with TRBJ1-4; D is ambiguous. Germline CDR1 SEHNR, CDR2 FQNEAQ (reference sequence). The CDR3 length is 14 residues. Trimming pared 6 bases from V and 8 bases from J, leaving 16 bases between. CDR3 nucleotides: TGTGCCAGCAGAGCCGGGTTTGGAGGAGAAAAACTGTTTTTT. Translating it yields CASRAGFGGEKLFF.

This clonotype turned up a few times. The CDR3 reads CASSLDRAEQYF. The CDR3 coding sequence is TGTGCCAGCAGCTTAGATAGGGCCGAGCAGTACTTC. This chain joins TRBV7-2 and TRBJ2-7; D not resolved. The CDR3 covers 12 residues. V dropped 1 base and J dropped 6 bases, with 7 bases sitting between them. Germline V gene data show CDR1 as SGHTA and CDR2 as FQGNSA. Based on the CDR3 plus reference TRBV7-2 and TRBJ2-7, the full variable domain is GAGVSQSPSNKVTEKGKDVELRCDPISGHTALYWYRQSLGQGLEFLIYFQGNSAPDKSGLPSDRFSAERTGGSVSTLTIQRTQQEDSAVYLCASSLDRAEQYFGPGTRLTVT.

The chain uses TRBV9 and TRBJ1-1; D remains unclear. CDR1 and CDR2 from the germline V gene are SGDLS and YYNGEE. V was pared by 3 bases and J by 5 bases, with 14 bases between. The CDR3 length is 14 residues. The CDR3 nucleotides read TGTGCCAGCAGCGGGACCGCCGGGCGGACTGAAGCTTTCTTT. Amino acid sequence: CASSGTAGRTEAFF.